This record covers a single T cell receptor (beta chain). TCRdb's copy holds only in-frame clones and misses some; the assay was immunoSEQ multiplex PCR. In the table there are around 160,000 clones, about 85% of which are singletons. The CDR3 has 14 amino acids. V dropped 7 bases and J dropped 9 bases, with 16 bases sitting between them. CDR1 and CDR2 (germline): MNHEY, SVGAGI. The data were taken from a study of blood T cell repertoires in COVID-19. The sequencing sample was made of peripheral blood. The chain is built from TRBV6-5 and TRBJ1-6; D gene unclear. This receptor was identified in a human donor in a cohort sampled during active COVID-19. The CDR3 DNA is TGTGCCAGCACCTCGGTGGAGGGAGGTTCACCCCTCCACTTT. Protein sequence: CASTSVEGGSPLHF.